This T cell receptor (beta chain) was recorded in a study of cytomegalovirus exposure and HLA in healthy donors. Points from the study as a whole: Equally common other TCR beta chains were less clonally expanded than HLA-associated ones, a later analysis found.

The trim removed 1 base at V and 2 bases at J, leaving 7 bases unmatched. From germline, CDR1 is SGDLS and CDR2 YYNGEE. This CDR3 spans 18 amino acids. In this sample, this clone turned up a few times. Its target is not known. Other DNA sequences from this sample encode an identical CDR3 as well. A multiplex PCR was run with 60 Vbeta primers and 13 Jbeta primers. Sequencing was performed with immunoSEQ multiplex PCR; in TCRdb, only in-frame clones are kept and a portion is missing. The repertoire includes about 210,000 clones, about four fifths of them detected once, and approximately 1.8% sits in the top ten.

Sequenced material: PBMCs. This chain links TRBV9 with TRBJ2-6; 9 bases map to TRBD1. The clonotype comes from a middle-aged man in good health and CMV-seropositive. DNA for the CDR3: TGTGCCAGCAGCGTATGGACAGGGGAAACTGCTGGGGCCAACGTCCTGACTTTC. Its translation is CASSVWTGETAGANVLTF.